Here is one T cell receptor (beta chain) with its context. Its antigen is still unknown. The data were obtained in a study of T cells in Graves' hyperthyroidism and ophthalmopathy. Study details: Peripheral blood was acquired at first diagnosis, ahead of any therapy whatsoever.

Thyroid ultrasound, orbital computed tomography, clinical symptoms, and serum thyroxine and TRAb underpinned diagnoses. The CDR3 consists of 14 residues. With V trimmed by 6 bases and J by 5 bases, 6 bases remained unmatched. Germline V gene data show CDR1 as ENHRY and CDR2 as SYGVKD. RNA transcripts yielded amplified TCR beta CDR3 regions. The TCR CDR3 was amplified in a first-round RT-PCR using the HTBI primer set. TCRdb passed the multiplex PCR reads through MiXCR, listing each CDR3 protein once. The sample consists of about 590,000 distinct CDR3 sequences, 14% of them appearing once. General study points: Appearing also in blood were most of the thyroid clonotypes expanded above 0.001. The model identified upcoming ophthalmopathy a median approximately six months ahead of onset.

This rearrangement joins TRBV10-3 to TRBJ2-7, with 11 bases fitting TRBD2. Specimen: blood. The clonotype originates from a young woman with Graves' ophthalmopathy. This CDR3 reads CAIRATSGKNEQYF. CDR3 in DNA: TGTGCCATCAGGGCGACTAGCGGGAAAAACGAGCAGTACTTC.